The rows below give T cell receptor beta chains drawn from one sample of a study of technical replicates of blood from a handful of donors. The data were produced by immunoSEQ multiplex PCR, yet TCRdb's version contains in-frame clones alone and is incomplete. Of more than 65,000 clones in the sample, more than 85% were seen once. The sequencing input was T cells isolated from PBMCs. These receptor sequences come from a human donor in good health. The CDR3 runs from the conserved cysteine through the conserved F or W.

J gene,V gene,CDR3 protein
TRBJ1-2,TRBV19,CASSIDSDSYGYTF
TRBJ2-7,TRBV4-2,CASSQYLAGGSYEQYF
TRBJ1-1,TRBV11-2,CASSFTTGGALGNTEAFF
TRBJ2-6,TRBV7-9,CATQMIAENSGANVLTF
TRBJ2-3,TRBV2,CASSVRAARGDTQYF
TRBJ2-3,TRBV13,CASSLGRADTQYF
TRBJ1-2,TRBV7-2,CASTRSSGVGYGYTF
TRBJ2-1,TRBV9,CASSVVPGTYNEQFF
TRBJ2-7,TRBV4-1,CASSQGQGSYEQYF
TRBJ1-2,TRBV19,CASSIRTGESGGYTF
TRBJ1-1,TRBV19,CASSIGTGSHIGYMNTEAFF
TRBJ2-3,TRBV18,CASSLGQGSGTQYF
TRBJ1-4,TRBV2,CASSEMGVTNEKLFF
TRBJ2-7,TRBV14,CASSQIAALAGVYEQYF
TRBJ2-3,TRBV29-1,CSAPGDTQYF
TRBJ1-5,TRBV27,CASRSTGYSNQPQHF
TRBJ1-5,TRBV2,CASNQGAQPQHF
TRBJ1-4,TRBV25-1,CASSGPRGEKLFF
TRBJ2-7,TRBV7-2,CASSRDRGEQYF
TRBJ2-5,TRBV13,CASSLEAGETQYF
TRBJ2-7,TRBV7-9,CASSLVSAGKTYEQYF
TRBJ2-2,TRBV2,CASSDRGWELFF
TRBJ2-7,TRBV7-9,CASSLDRAAYEQYF
TRBJ1-3,TRBV7-9,CASSPFRQSDTIYF
TRBJ2-7,TRBV4-2,CASSPPLAGENYEQYF
TRBJ1-2,TRBV28,CASSLQGVGYGYTF
TRBJ2-7,TRBV5-1,CASSPGTQYEQYF